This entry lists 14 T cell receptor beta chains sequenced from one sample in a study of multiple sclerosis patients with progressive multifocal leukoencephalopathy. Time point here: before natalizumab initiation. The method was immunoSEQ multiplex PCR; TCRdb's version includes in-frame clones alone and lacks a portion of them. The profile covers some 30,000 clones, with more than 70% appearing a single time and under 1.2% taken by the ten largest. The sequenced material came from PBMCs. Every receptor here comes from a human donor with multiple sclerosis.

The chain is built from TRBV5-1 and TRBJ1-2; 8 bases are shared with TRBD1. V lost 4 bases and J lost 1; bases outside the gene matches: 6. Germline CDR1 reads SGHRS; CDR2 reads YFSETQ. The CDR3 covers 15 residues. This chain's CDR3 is CASSPTTGVNYGYTF. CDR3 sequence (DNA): TGCGCCAGCAGCCCGACGACAGGGGTTAACTATGGCTACACCTTC. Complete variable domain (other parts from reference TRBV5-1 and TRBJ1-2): KAGVTQTPRYLIKTRGQQVTLSCSPISGHRSVSWYQQTPGQGLQFLFEYFSETQRNKGNFPGRFSGRQFSNSRSEMNVSTLELGDSALYLCASSPTTGVNYGYTFGSGTRLTVV.

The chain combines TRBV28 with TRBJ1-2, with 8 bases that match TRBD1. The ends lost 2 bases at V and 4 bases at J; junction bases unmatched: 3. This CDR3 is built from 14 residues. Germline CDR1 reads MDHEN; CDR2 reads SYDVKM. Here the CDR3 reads CASSLPDRAYGYTF. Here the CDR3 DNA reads TGTGCCAGCAGTTTACCGGACAGGGCCTATGGCTACACCTTC.

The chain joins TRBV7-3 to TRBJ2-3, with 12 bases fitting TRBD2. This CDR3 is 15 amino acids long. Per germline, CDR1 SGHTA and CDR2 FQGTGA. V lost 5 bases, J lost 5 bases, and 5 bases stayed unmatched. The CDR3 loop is CASSRTSGVEDTQYF. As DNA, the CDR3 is TGTGCCAGCAGCCGGACTAGCGGGGTCGAAGATACGCAGTATTTT.

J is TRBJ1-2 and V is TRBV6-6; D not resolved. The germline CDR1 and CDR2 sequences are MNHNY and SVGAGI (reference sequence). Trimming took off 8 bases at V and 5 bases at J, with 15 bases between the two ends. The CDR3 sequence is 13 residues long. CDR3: CASLPGLQYGYTF. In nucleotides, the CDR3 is TGTGCCAGCCTACCGGGTCTCCAATATGGCTACACCTTC.

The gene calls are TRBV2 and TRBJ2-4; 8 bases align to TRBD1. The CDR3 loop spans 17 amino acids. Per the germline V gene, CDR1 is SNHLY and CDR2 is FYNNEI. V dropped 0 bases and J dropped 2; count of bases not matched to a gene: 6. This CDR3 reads CASSEAMDRVTKNIQYF. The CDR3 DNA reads TGTGCCAGCAGTGAAGCGATGGACAGGGTTACCAAAAACATTCAGTACTTC. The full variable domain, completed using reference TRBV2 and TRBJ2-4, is EPEVTQTPSHQVTQMGQEVILRCVPISNHLYFYWYRQILGQKVEFLVSFYNNEISEKSEIFDDQFSVERPDGSNFTLKIRSTKLEDSAMYFCASSEAMDRVTKNIQYFGAGTRLSVL.

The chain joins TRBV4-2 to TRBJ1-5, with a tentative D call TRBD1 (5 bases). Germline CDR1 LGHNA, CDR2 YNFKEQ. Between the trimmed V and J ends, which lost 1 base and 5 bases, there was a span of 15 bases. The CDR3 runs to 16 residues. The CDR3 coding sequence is TGTGCCAGCAGCCAAGGTTCGGGGGGACGGGATCAGCCCCAGCATTTT. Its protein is CASSQGSGGRDQPQHF.

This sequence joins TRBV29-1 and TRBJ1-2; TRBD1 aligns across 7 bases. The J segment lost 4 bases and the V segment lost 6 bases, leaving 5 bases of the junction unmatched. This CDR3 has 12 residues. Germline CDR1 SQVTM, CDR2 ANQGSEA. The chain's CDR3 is CSVGTATYGYTF. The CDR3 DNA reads TGCAGCGTGGGGACAGCGACCTATGGCTACACCTTC.

The CDR3 region is CASSPVQHTGTDTQYF. CDR3 sequence (DNA): TGTGCCAGCAGCCCCGTCCAGCATACAGGCACAGATACGCAGTATTTT. This chain connects TRBV7-3 to TRBJ2-3; D call uncertain. The germline V gene has CDR1 SGHTA and CDR2 FQGTGA. Trimming removed 5 bases at V and 1 base at J, with 16 bases between. The CDR3 runs to 16 residues.

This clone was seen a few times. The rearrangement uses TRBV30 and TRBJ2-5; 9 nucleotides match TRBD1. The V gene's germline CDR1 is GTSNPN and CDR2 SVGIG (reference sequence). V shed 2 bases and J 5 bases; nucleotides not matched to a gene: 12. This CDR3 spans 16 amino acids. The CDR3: CAWSLNLQGAKETQYF. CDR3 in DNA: TGTGCCTGGAGTCTAAACTTACAGGGGGCTAAGGAGACCCAGTACTTC.

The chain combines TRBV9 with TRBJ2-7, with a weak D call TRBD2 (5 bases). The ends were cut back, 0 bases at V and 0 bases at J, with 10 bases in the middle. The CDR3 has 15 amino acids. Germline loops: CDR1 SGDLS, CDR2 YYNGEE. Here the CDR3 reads CASSVGGPSSYEQYF. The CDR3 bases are TGTGCCAGCAGCGTAGGCGGGCCCTCCTCCTACGAGCAGTACTTC.

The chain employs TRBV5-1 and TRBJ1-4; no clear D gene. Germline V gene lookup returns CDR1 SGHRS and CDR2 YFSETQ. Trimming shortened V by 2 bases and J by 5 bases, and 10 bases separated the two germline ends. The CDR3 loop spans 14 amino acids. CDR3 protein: CASSFGGINEKLFF. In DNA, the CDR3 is TGCGCCAGCAGCTTTGGAGGGATAAATGAAAAACTGTTTTTT.

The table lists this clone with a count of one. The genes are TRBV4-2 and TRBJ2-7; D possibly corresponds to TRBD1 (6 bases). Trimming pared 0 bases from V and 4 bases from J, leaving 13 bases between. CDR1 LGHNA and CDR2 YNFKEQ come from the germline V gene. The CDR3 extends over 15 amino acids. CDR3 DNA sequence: TGTGCCAGCAGCCAAGATTCCAGGGGTGGGTACGAGCAGTACTTC. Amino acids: CASSQDSRGGYEQYF.

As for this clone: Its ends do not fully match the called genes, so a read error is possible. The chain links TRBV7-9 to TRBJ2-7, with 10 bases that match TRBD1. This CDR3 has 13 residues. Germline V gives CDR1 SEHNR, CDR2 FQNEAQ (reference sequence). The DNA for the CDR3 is TGTGCCAGCAGCTACAACCCTGGGACAGGGGTGGACTTC. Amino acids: CASSYNPGTGVDF.

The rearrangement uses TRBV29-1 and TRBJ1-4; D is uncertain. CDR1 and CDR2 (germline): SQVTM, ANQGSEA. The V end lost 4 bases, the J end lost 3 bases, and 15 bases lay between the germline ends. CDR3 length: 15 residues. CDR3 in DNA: TGCAGCGTTGGAAGGTCGGGAACCCCTAATGAAAAACTGTTTTTT. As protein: CSVGRSGTPNEKLFF.